A selection of T cell receptor beta chains follows, all from one sample in a study of blood T cell repertoires in COVID-19. TCRdb's copy holds only in-frame clones and misses some; the assay was immunoSEQ multiplex PCR. Of approximately 360,000 clones detected, 80% to 85% appear once; the ten largest clones hold around 5%. The sample was PBMCs or T cells enriched from blood (not recorded which). The origin of the receptors is a woman aged 50 to 60 who had recovered from COVID-19. The CDR3 runs from the conserved cysteine through the conserved F or W. Each record gives: D gene, V gene, J gene, clone size, CDR3 protein, CDR3 DNA. D genes are given only for firm matches. Size is stated for part of the rows, as once, few or many counts, or as a class when the clone is expanded.

TRBD1,TRBV2,TRBJ1-6,NA,CASKTGTAASPLHF,TGTGCCAGCAAGACCGGGACAGCGGCTTCACCCCTCCACTTT
NA,TRBV5-1,TRBJ2-1,NA,CASSLERSSYNEQFF,TGCGCCAGCAGCTTAGAGAGGAGCTCCTACAATGAGCAGTTCTTC
TRBD2,TRBV7-2,TRBJ2-7,NA,CASSSGLTGEQYF,TGTGCCAGCAGCTCGGGACTAACCGGCGAGCAGTACTTC
TRBD2,TRBV28,TRBJ2-5,NA,CASSPPRASGSQETQYF,TGTGCCAGCAGTCCCCCCAGGGCTAGCGGCTCCCAAGAGACCCAGTACTTC
NA,TRBV6-5,TRBJ2-7,NA,CASRDRRTYEQYF,TGTGCCAGCAGAGACAGGCGTACCTACGAGCAGTACTTC
TRBD1,TRBV7-2,TRBJ1-1,NA,CASSIGGRGTEAFF,TGTGCCAGCAGCATAGGGGGCAGGGGCACTGAAGCTTTCTTT
TRBD2,TRBV28,TRBJ2-1,NA,CASSFQRGGTSMIQQFF,TGTGCCAGCAGTTTTCAGCGGGGGGGAACCTCAATGATTCAGCAGTTCTTC
TRBD2,TRBV27,TRBJ2-1,NA,CASSPGLAGGGEQFF,TGTGCCAGCAGTCCAGGACTAGCGGGGGGGGGTGAGCAGTTCTTC
TRBD1,TRBV7-2,TRBJ1-2,once,CASSFGTALYGYTF,TGTGCCAGCAGCTTTGGGACAGCTCTCTATGGCTACACCTTC
TRBD1,TRBV7-9,TRBJ1-1,NA,CASRTGAGNTEAFF,TGTGCCAGCAGGACAGGGGCTGGTAATACTGAAGCTTTCTTT
NA,TRBV4-1,TRBJ1-4,NA,CASSQEIDRLREKLFF,TGCGCCAGCAGCCAAGAGATCGACAGATTGAGGGAAAAACTGTTTTTT
NA,TRBV5-1,TRBJ2-3,NA,CASTLGAADTQYF,TGCGCCAGCACTCTGGGGGCGGCAGATACGCAGTATTTT
TRBD1,TRBV18,TRBJ1-2,NA,CASTRGQGYGYTF,TGTGCCAGCACAAGGGGACAGGGGTATGGCTACACCTTC
NA,TRBV7-3,TRBJ1-1,NA,CASSPSGGLRTEAFF,TGTGCCAGCAGCCCCTCGGGGGGGTTGAGGACTGAAGCTTTCTTT
NA,TRBV7-2,TRBJ2-5,NA,CASSLGAGETQYF,TGTGCCAGCAGCTTAGGCGCGGGCGAGACCCAGTACTTC
NA,TRBV6-1,TRBJ1-1,NA,CASSEQGTNTEAFF,TGTGCCAGCAGTGAACAGGGGACGAACACTGAAGCTTTCTTT
NA,TRBV7-8,TRBJ1-2,NA,CASSLDPDYGYTF,TGTGCCAGCAGCTTAGATCCAGACTATGGCTACACCTTC
NA,TRBV19,TRBJ1-5,NA,CASSIVARGVGSNQPQHF,TGTGCCAGTAGTATAGTGGCCAGGGGTGTGGGATCCAATCAGCCCCAGCATTTT
NA,TRBV30,TRBJ1-5,NA,CAWTGDSNQPQHF,TGTGCCTGGACAGGGGATAGCAATCAGCCCCAGCATTTT
TRBD1,TRBV18,TRBJ1-1,NA,CASSPSGGNTEAFF,TGTGCCAGCTCACCGTCAGGGGGGAACACTGAAGCTTTCTTT
NA,TRBV5-1,TRBJ1-6,NA,CARTGGGTFNSPLHF,TGCGCCCGCACCGGGGGGGGGACGTTTAATTCACCCCTCCACTTT
TRBD1,TRBV5-1,TRBJ1-2,NA,CASSPRDRGQDYGYTF,TGCGCCAGCAGCCCCCGGGACAGGGGGCAGGACTATGGCTACACCTTC
TRBD2,TRBV2,TRBJ2-5,NA,CASRGLAGGWATQYF,TGTGCCAGCAGGGGACTAGCGGGAGGGTGGGCGACCCAGTACTTC
TRBD1,TRBV7-3,TRBJ2-7,NA,CASSLTGQGGYEQYF,TGTGCCAGCAGCTTAACCGGACAGGGGGGATACGAGCAGTACTTC
TRBD1,TRBV4-3,TRBJ2-2,NA,CASSQRGGSGELFF,TGCGCCAGCAGCCAAAGAGGGGGCTCCGGGGAGCTGTTTTTT
TRBD1,TRBV10-3,TRBJ1-2,NA,CAISGGDRNNYGYTF,TGTGCCATCAGTGGAGGGGACAGGAATAACTATGGCTACACCTTC
NA,TRBV4-2,TRBJ1-3,NA,CASSQDASLSGNTIYF,TGTGCCAGCAGCCAAGATGCGTCCCTCTCTGGAAACACCATATATTTT
NA,TRBV7-2,TRBJ2-5,NA,CASTSSPTGVSETQYF,TGTGCCAGCACTTCATCCCCAACGGGAGTATCGGAGACCCAGTACTTC
NA,TRBV21-1,TRBJ2-7,NA,CASTQSRLADIHEQYF,TGTGCCAGCACCCAATCAAGGCTAGCGGATATCCACGAGCAGTACTTC
NA,TRBV18,TRBJ1-2,NA,CASSPPAGWSVNYGYTF,TGTGCCAGCTCACCACCGGCAGGGTGGTCGGTTAACTATGGCTACACCTTC
NA,TRBV19,TRBJ1-1,NA,CASSQPRGYTEAFF,TGTGCCAGTAGCCAACCAAGGGGGTACACTGAAGCTTTCTTT
NA,TRBV19,TRBJ1-5,NA,CASSLLLGGNQPQHF,TGTGCCAGTAGTTTGCTGTTGGGCGGCAATCAGCCCCAGCATTTT
TRBD1,TRBV12-3/TRBV12-4,TRBJ1-4,NA,CASSHRGKLFF,TGTGCCAGCAGTCACAGGGGAAAACTGTTTTTT
NA,TRBV6-1,TRBJ2-7,NA,CASSEPGHSYEQYF,TGTGCCAGCAGTGAACCCGGTCACTCCTACGAGCAGTACTTC
NA,TRBV19,TRBJ1-2,NA,CASSIAVRGYTF,TGTGCCAGTAGTATAGCGGTCCGGGGCTACACCTTC
NA,TRBV2,TRBJ1-5,NA,CASGEGTDLHQPQHF,TGTGCCAGCGGGGAAGGTACAGATCTTCATCAGCCCCAGCATTTT
NA,TRBV6-4,TRBJ2-1,NA,CASSDSSQGSNEQFF,TGTGCCAGCAGTGACTCGAGTCAGGGGTCGAATGAGCAGTTCTTC
NA,TRBV7-8,TRBJ1-5,NA,CASSSTAGLFSPQHF,TGTGCCAGCTCTAGCACGGCAGGTCTTTTTTCGCCCCAGCATTTT
TRBD2,TRBV11-2,TRBJ2-7,NA,CASSHGLAGGSYEQYF,TGTGCCAGCAGCCATGGCCTAGCGGGAGGATCCTACGAGCAGTACTTC
TRBD1,TRBV7-9,TRBJ1-1,NA,CASSLEGATEAFF,TGTGCCAGCAGCTTAGAGGGGGCAACTGAAGCTTTCTTT
TRBD2,TRBV19,TRBJ2-7,NA,CASSIDGTSGSYEQYF,TGTGCCAGTAGTATAGATGGGACTAGCGGATCCTACGAGCAGTACTTC
TRBD2,TRBV30,TRBJ2-2,few,CAWGREGPGGELFF,TGTGCCTGGGGGAGGGAGGGGCCTGGCGGGGAGCTGTTTTTT
NA,TRBV18,TRBJ2-7,few,CASSPLGQEGEQYF,TGTGCCAGCTCACCCCTCGGACAGGAGGGAGAGCAGTACTTC
TRBD2,TRBV19,TRBJ2-1,NA,CASTLYRGGGQNEQFF,TGTGCCAGTACCCTTTATCGCGGGGGGGGCCAAAATGAGCAGTTCTTC
TRBD1,TRBV6-5,TRBJ1-4,NA,CASSYAGGREKLFF,TGTGCCAGCAGTTACGCAGGGGGCAGGGAAAAACTGTTTTTT
NA,TRBV7-9,TRBJ1-1,NA,CASSWFTKNTEAFF,TGTGCCAGCAGCTGGTTCACAAAGAACACTGAAGCTTTCTTT
TRBD2,TRBV5-1,TRBJ2-2,NA,CASRPVAGVSGELFF,TGCGCCAGCAGGCCGGTAGCGGGAGTATCCGGGGAGCTGTTTTTT
TRBD1,TRBV14,TRBJ1-5,NA,CASSTGGNQPQHF,TGTGCCAGCAGTACAGGGGGCAATCAGCCCCAGCATTTT
TRBD2,TRBV27,TRBJ2-1,NA,CASSNLGLAELTSSYNEQFF,TGTGCCAGCAGTAACCTGGGACTAGCGGAGCTAACCAGCTCCTACAATGAGCAGTTCTTC
TRBD2,TRBV10-3,TRBJ2-3,NA,CAISGLAGAHTDTQYF,TGTGCCATCAGTGGACTAGCGGGAGCACACACAGATACGCAGTATTTT
NA,TRBV9,TRBJ2-5,NA,CASSLGGAQETQYF,TGTGCCAGCAGCCTAGGCGGGGCCCAAGAGACCCAGTACTTC
NA,TRBV3-1/TRBV3-2,TRBJ2-7,NA,CASSQDPREQYF,TGTGCCAGCAGCCAAGATCCTCGCGAGCAGTACTTC
NA,TRBV29-1,TRBJ1-1,NA,CSVGSALDEAFF,TGCAGCGTTGGCTCTGCCTTAGATGAAGCTTTCTTT
TRBD1,TRBV6-6,TRBJ2-7,NA,CASRLQGLNEQYF,TGTGCCAGCAGATTACAGGGGCTAAACGAGCAGTACTTC
NA,TRBV9,TRBJ1-6,NA,CASSVKSSYNSPLHF,TGTGCCAGCAGCGTTAAGAGCTCCTATAATTCACCCCTCCACTTT
TRBD2,TRBV5-1,TRBJ2-1,NA,CASSALSGLRSNEQFF,TGCGCCAGCAGCGCTCTGTCGGGACTAAGGAGTAATGAGCAGTTCTTC
TRBD1,TRBV6-2/TRBV6-3,TRBJ1-5,NA,CASSYGAGGIGQPQHF,TGTGCCAGCAGTTACGGGGCAGGGGGAATAGGTCAGCCCCAGCATTTT
TRBD1,TRBV4-3,TRBJ2-7,NA,CASSLMDRGGTEQYF,TGCGCCAGCAGCCTGATGGACAGGGGGGGCACCGAGCAGTACTTC
NA,TRBV4-2,TRBJ2-1,NA,CASSQDWTNTINEQFF,TGTGCCAGCAGCCAAGATTGGACTAACACCATAAATGAGCAGTTCTTC